The source of this T cell receptor (beta chain) is a study of blood T cells in healthy people across ages. Findings of the study overall: Diversity estimates from one million T cells were considered underestimates. Both naive CD4+ cell counts and diversity were greater in long-lived donors than in aged donors.

V lost 2 bases to trimming and J lost 0 bases, with 13 bases between them. This CDR3 contains 16 residues. Per the germline V gene, CDR1 is SGHAT and CDR2 is FQNNGV. The authors ran a second PCR of about 6 to 11 cycles using a sample-barcoded 5' primer and a J-beta primer mix. Researchers report that a template-switch adaptor with 12 random nucleotides tagged each cDNA molecule. From the 5' RACE reads, TCRdb called clonotypes with MiXCR, one entry per CDR3 protein. Among 600,000 or so distinct CDR3 sequences, about 30% were seen once, and the ten largest hold approximately 14%. Concerning this clonotype itself: What it binds is unknown.

The specimen sequenced was blood. The sequence was collected from a woman aged 80 or older in good health. The rearrangement links TRBV11-2 to TRBJ1-1; D gene uncertain. The CDR3 spells CASSLPPVAVNTEAFF. CDR3 DNA: TGTGCCAGCAGCTTACCCCCGGTGGCAGTGAACACTGAAGCTTTCTTT.